This TCR beta chain derives from a study of T cells after yellow fever vaccination. Study outcomes and limitations: Post-booster repertoires again held most primary-vaccination clones (about 96% CD4, just under 90% CD8).

The TCR cDNA carried a universal primer site and UMIs from 5'RACE template switching. MiXCR, applied by TCRdb to the 5' RACE reads, yields one record per CDR3 protein. The table shows around 350,000 distinct CDR3 sequences, with approximately 6% occurring only once. As regards this clonotype: The antigen remains unidentified.

CDR1 and CDR2 from the germline V gene are SEHNR and FQNEAQ (reference sequence). The CDR3 covers 14 residues. The germline V and J ends were trimmed by 5 bases and 0 bases, with 8 bases remaining between them. The receptor was isolated from a man aged 30 to 45 who received the YFV17D yellow fever vaccine. The input for sequencing was PBMCs, taken 5 days after the yellow fever booster vaccination. V gene TRBV7-9 combines with J gene TRBJ1-5; D is unresolved. The CDR3 bases are TGTGCCAGCAGCATCCAGAGTAGCAATCAGCCCCAGCATTTT. It is translated as CASSIQSSNQPQHF.